The T cell receptor beta chain under discussion was sequenced for a study of blood T cell repertoires in COVID-19 (dated by TCRdb to the early 2020s). Context from the whole study: The collaborator samples originated in the United States, Italy and Spain and spanned the acute and convalescent phases of COVID-19. The repertoires were made available in a free public database intended to serve as a resource for research on the immune response to SARS-CoV-2. Nearly every sample came with metadata listing a de-identified subject ID, COVID-19 status, age in years and sex. HLA class I and class II types, where available, came from metadata supplied by the sample provider rather than from assay-based typing. Samples came from the ongoing ImmuneRACE study (first 160 participants) plus 1,254 subjects from 6 global collaborators. The dataset comprised deeply sampled blood TCRbeta repertoires from subjects exposed to, actively infected with, or recovered from COVID-19. The prospective study material was composed of cDNA or gDNA derived from T cells, B-cell-depleted T cells, or PBMCs. The investigation overall reported the following: How much clinical and demographic metadata was included differed by source and by participant, and the metadata was provided uncurated.

TCRbeta CDR3 regions were amplified from genomic DNA using the immunoSEQ Assay, a bias-controlled multiplex PCR. The study's own analysis went as follows. The number of nucleated cells in each sample was estimated from the amplification of reference gene primers within the assay. Sequence reads were collapsed and filtered to measure the absolute abundance of every unique TCRbeta CDR3 rearrangement. Productive Simpson clonality was computed per sample as the square root of Simpson's diversity index over productive rearrangements. TCRdb obtained this table from immuneACCESS and retained in-frame rearrangements with V and J assigned. These tables miss some clones; where compared with another copy, unresolved V genes account for less than half of the shortfall, and the remainder is unexplained. The D gene and trimming were derived from the DNA, and the V and J assignments and clone size from that table. The sample has 200,000 to 250,000 clones on record, 82% of them singletons. The ten largest clones take up roughly 3.5% of the sample.

Participants in the prospective study were enrolled through a virtual design, were aged roughly 18 to 100 years, and lived in roughly 24 United States geographic areas. In the prospective study, participants were assigned to cohorts based on the clinical history participants reported in a screening survey and a study questionnaire. For ImmuneRACE Cohort 3, a participant was defined as recovered based on two consecutive negative NP/OP PCR tests, clearance by a healthcare professional, or resolution of symptoms. Each participant in the prospective study had whole blood, serum and a nasopharyngeal or oropharyngeal swab collected by mobile phlebotomists. Prospective study participants could optionally give additional blood draws and questionnaires over a 2-month period. Blood samples from the prospective study were shipped frozen or at room temperature prior to DNA extraction. CDR3 length: 21 amino acids, cysteine to phenylalanine. Only the CDR3 portion is preserved as DNA: 63 bases, with reading frame beginning at the first base. As encoded in the germline V gene (reference sequence), CDR1 is LGHDT while CDR2 is YNNKEL. V is pruned by 4 bases and J by 1 base, leaving 19 bases of the junction without a gene match.

Of note for this clone: It has no known antigen specificity. No base qualities exist here, and no much larger clone lies one base off it.

The TCR sequence derives from a woman aged 60-75 years who had recovered from COVID-19. Material for sequencing was PBMCs or T cells enriched from blood (not recorded which). The sequence joins TRBV3-1 (or the pseudogene TRBV3-2) to TRBJ1-5; TRBD1 matches 10 bases in the middle. Here the CDR3 is given as CASSPPFAGQGPLWSNQPQHF. The DNA is as follows: TGTGCCAGCAGCCCTCCATTTGCGGGACAGGGGCCCCTTTGGAGCAATCAGCCCCAGCATTTT.